This T cell receptor beta chain was observed in a study of identical twins. TCRdb redid the calling of the 5' RACE reads with MiXCR, one entry per CDR3 protein. The repertoire holds 1.5 million or so distinct CDR3 sequences, with under 35% as singletons. The V gene's germline CDR1 is LNHNV and CDR2 YYDKDF (reference sequence). This CDR3 is built from 16 residues. After removal of 8 bases from V and 4 bases from J, the junction contained 11 bases not matched to a gene. This TCR derives from a newborn girl in good health. The J gene is TRBJ2-2, the V gene TRBV15, with 9 nucleotides matching TRBD2. Sequencing input: cord blood. The CDR3, as DNA: TGTGCCACCGACACCGGGACTAGCCGGGGCACCGGGGAGCTGTTTTTT. Amino acids: CATDTGTSRGTGELFF. Variable domain in full (rest from reference TRBV15 and TRBJ2-2): DAMVIQNPRYQVTQFGKPVTLSCSQTLNHNVMYWYQQKSSQAPKLLFHYYDKDFNNEADTPDNFQSRRPNTSFCFLDIRSPGLGDTAMYLCATDTGTSRGTGELFFGEGSRLTVL.